The rows below give T cell receptor beta chains drawn from one sample of a study of Ad26.COV2.S vaccination and SARS-CoV-2 variants. Libraries were prepared by immunoSEQ multiplex PCR; TCRdb keeps only in-frame clonotypes and omits some of them. The sample has some 240,000 clones; around nine tenths are singletons. Sequences were derived from peripheral blood, sampled in a trial of Ad26.COV2.S vaccine versus placebo. These receptors came from a person aged 18-65 years who received the Ad26.COV2.S COVID-19 vaccine or a placebo. Each CDR3 is given with its conserved first and last residue. D genes are given only for firm matches. Clone size is not always given. Where it is, it says once, few, many or a class for expanded clones.

d_gene	v_gene	abundance	j_gene	CDR3aa	CDR3nt
NA	TRBV7-2	NA	TRBJ2-5	CASSPGVTDLETQYF	TGTGCCAGCAGCCCGGGAGTCACAGACCTGGAGACCCAGTACTTC
TRBD1	TRBV6-5	NA	TRBJ1-1	CASRPGGRGTEAFF	TGTGCCAGCAGACCAGGGGGCAGGGGCACTGAAGCTTTCTTT
NA	TRBV2	NA	TRBJ2-5	CASSWRPQETQYF	TGTGCCAGCAGTTGGCGCCCCCAAGAGACCCAGTACTTC
NA	TRBV10-3	NA	TRBJ2-3	CAISDKASSTDTQYF	TGTGCCATCAGTGACAAGGCGTCGAGCACAGATACGCAGTATTTT
NA	TRBV5-6	NA	TRBJ1-1	CASSLEDTEAFF	TGTGCCAGCAGCTTGGAAGACACTGAAGCTTTCTTT
TRBD1	TRBV7-9	NA	TRBJ1-5	CASTTQGAPTPRAQPQHF	TGTGCCAGCACCACCCAGGGGGCGCCCACCCCCAGGGCTCAGCCCCAGCATTTT
NA	TRBV7-9	NA	TRBJ1-1	CASSLVGADINTEAFF	TGTGCCAGCAGCTTAGTGGGGGCTGATATAAACACTGAAGCTTTCTTT
NA	TRBV6-2/TRBV6-3	once	TRBJ2-1	CASSYGESYNEQFF	TGTGCCAGCAGTTACGGGGAATCCTACAATGAGCAGTTCTTC
NA	TRBV3-1/TRBV3-2	NA	TRBJ1-6	CASSYQGASPLHF	TGTGCCAGCAGCTATCAGGGCGCATCACCCCTCCACTTT
TRBD1	TRBV7-9	NA	TRBJ1-3	CASSSLGQGLAGNTIYF	TGTGCCAGCAGCTCACTGGGACAGGGATTGGCTGGAAACACCATATATTTT
NA	TRBV4-1	NA	TRBJ2-1	CASTQADSLSYNEQFF	TGCGCCAGCACCCAAGCCGACAGCCTATCCTACAATGAGCAGTTCTTC
TRBD1	TRBV7-9	NA	TRBJ2-2	CAATGINTGELFF	TGTGCCGCGACAGGGATCAACACCGGGGAGCTGTTTTTT
TRBD2	TRBV11-2	NA	TRBJ2-1	CASSLGLVSYNEQFF	TGTGCCAGCAGCCTGGGACTAGTCTCCTACAATGAGCAGTTCTTC
NA	TRBV6-5	NA	TRBJ1-2	CASGRHLYGYTF	TGTGCCAGCGGGCGGCATCTCTATGGCTACACCTTC
NA	TRBV13	NA	TRBJ1-1	CASSLVVTANTEAFF	TGTGCCAGCAGCTTAGTCGTGACAGCGAACACTGAAGCTTTCTTT
TRBD2	TRBV28	NA	TRBJ2-3	CASSPRLAGADTQYF	TGTGCCAGCAGTCCCCGACTAGCGGGAGCAGATACGCAGTATTTT
NA	TRBV10-3	once	TRBJ1-3	CAISEFPSSGNTIYF	TGTGCCATCAGTGAGTTCCCGAGCTCTGGAAACACCATATATTTT
TRBD2	TRBV6-4	NA	TRBJ2-1	CASSETGTSGGDEQFF	TGTGCCAGCAGTGAAACCGGGACTAGCGGGGGTGATGAGCAGTTCTTC
TRBD2	TRBV19	few	TRBJ2-1	CASRALGLAKFGDFNEQFF	TGTGCCAGTAGGGCTCTGGGACTAGCTAAGTTCGGTGATTTTAATGAGCAGTTCTTC
NA	TRBV7-2	NA	TRBJ1-1	CASSLGGRTEAFF	TGTGCCAGCAGCTTAGGGGGGAGGACTGAAGCTTTCTTT
NA	TRBV4-1	NA	TRBJ2-1	CASSQVRSTLSYNEQFF	TGCGCCAGCAGCCAGGTAAGAAGTACCCTCTCCTACAATGAGCAGTTCTTC
TRBD2	TRBV14	NA	TRBJ2-3	CASSRSGGSTDTQYF	TGTGCCAGCAGCCGGAGCGGGGGGAGCACAGATACGCAGTATTTT
NA	TRBV2	NA	TRBJ2-1	CASRLGGGSYNEQFF	TGTGCCAGCAGGCTGGGAGGGGGGTCCTACAATGAGCAGTTCTTC
NA	TRBV6-2/TRBV6-3	many	TRBJ1-1	CASSYMENTEAFF	TGTGCCAGCAGTTATATGGAGAACACTGAAGCTTTCTTT
TRBD1	TRBV5-1	NA	TRBJ1-6	CASSGGQGGNSPLHF	TGCGCCAGCAGCGGGGGACAGGGTGGTAATTCACCCCTCCACTTT
NA	TRBV7-6	NA	TRBJ2-2	CASSPHASVNTGELFF	TGTGCCAGCAGCCCACACGCAAGTGTCAACACCGGGGAGCTGTTTTTT
NA	TRBV11-2	NA	TRBJ2-1	CASSLTSEQFF	TGTGCCAGCAGCTTAACTAGTGAGCAGTTCTTC
NA	TRBV19	NA	TRBJ1-3	CASSVGDIGNTIYF	TGTGCCAGTAGTGTCGGGGACATTGGAAACACCATATATTTT
NA	TRBV27	NA	TRBJ2-7	CASTTFFSPYEQYF	TGTGCCAGCACCACTTTCTTTAGTCCCTACGAGCAGTACTTC
NA	TRBV18	NA	TRBJ1-1	CASSLGLQNTEAFF	TGTGCCAGCTCACTCGGACTCCAGAACACTGAAGCTTTCTTT
NA	TRBV15	NA	TRBJ1-3	CATSRDFSGNTIYF	TGTGCCACCAGCAGAGACTTCTCTGGAAACACCATATATTTT
NA	TRBV11-3	NA	TRBJ2-3	CASSLAGRSDTQYF	TGTGCCAGCAGCTTAGCTGGGAGATCAGATACGCAGTATTTT
NA	TRBV6-6	NA	TRBJ1-5	CASTSKRGISNQPQHF	TGTGCCAGCACCTCCAAACGGGGAATAAGCAATCAGCCCCAGCATTTT
TRBD1	TRBV19	NA	TRBJ1-3	CASSIRQGAGNTIYF	TGTGCCAGTAGTATCCGACAGGGCGCAGGAAACACCATATATTTT
NA	TRBV11-3	NA	TRBJ2-7	CASSSRLDRLYEQYF	TGTGCCAGCAGCTCCCGGCTAGACAGACTCTACGAGCAGTACTTC
TRBD1	TRBV11-1	NA	TRBJ2-2	CASSLDRGDTGELFF	TGTGCCAGCAGCTTGGACAGGGGGGACACCGGGGAGCTGTTTTTT
NA	TRBV15	NA	TRBJ2-3	CATSRDLVGAGTDTQYF	TGTGCCACCAGCAGAGATCTGGTCGGAGCGGGCACAGATACGCAGTATTTT
NA	TRBV6-5	NA	TRBJ2-7	CASSYDLGGEQYF	TGTGCCAGCAGTTACGATTTGGGTGGCGAGCAGTACTTC
TRBD2	TRBV6-2/TRBV6-3	NA	TRBJ2-5	CASSPLAGRQETQYF	TGTGCCAGCAGTCCCTTAGCGGGGAGGCAAGAGACCCAGTACTTC
NA	TRBV7-9	NA	TRBJ1-2	CASSLGPTYGYTF	TGTGCCAGCAGCTTAGGACCGACCTATGGCTACACCTTC